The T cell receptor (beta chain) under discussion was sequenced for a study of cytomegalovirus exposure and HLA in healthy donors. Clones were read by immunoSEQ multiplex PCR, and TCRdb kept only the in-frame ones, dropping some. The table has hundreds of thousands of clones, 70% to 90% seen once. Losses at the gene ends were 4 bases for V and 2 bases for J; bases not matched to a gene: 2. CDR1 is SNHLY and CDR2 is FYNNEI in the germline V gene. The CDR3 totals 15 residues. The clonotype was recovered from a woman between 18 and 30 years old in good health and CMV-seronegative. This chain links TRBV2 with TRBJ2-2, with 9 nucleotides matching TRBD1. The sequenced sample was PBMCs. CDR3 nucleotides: TGTGCCAGCAGTGTGGGACAGGGTAACACCGGGGAGCTGTTTTTT. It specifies CASSVGQGNTGELFF.